This TCR beta chain comes out of a study of blood T cells in healthy people across ages. Trimming took 7 bases from V and 0 from J; bases not matched to a gene: 14. This CDR3 comprises 18 residues. The second PCR ran roughly 6 to 12 cycles with a sample-barcoded 5' primer and J-beta primers. Researchers report that each sample yielded at least 2.5 million CDR3-containing paired-end reads. TCRdb passed the 5' RACE reads through MiXCR, listing each CDR3 protein once. The data contain 1.5 million to 2 million distinct CDR3 sequences, 49% of them singletons. This clonotype appeared a few times. Specimen: blood. The rearrangement links TRBV12-3 or TRBV12-4 to TRBJ2-4; 8 bases line up with TRBD1. The receptor's source is a woman in her thirties or forties in good health. CDR3 nucleotide sequence: TGTGCCAGCACTCCAGCTGACAGGGGACTCCTAGCCAAAAACATTCAGTACTTC. Its protein is CASTPADRGLLAKNIQYF.